This paragraph covers one T cell receptor beta chain sequence. This sample is drawn from a study of blood T cell repertoires in COVID-19. Across the whole study: The United States, Italy and Spain provided the acute and convalescent COVID-19 samples.

TCRdb keeps only in-frame clones here, not all; method: immunoSEQ multiplex PCR. This sample carries 200,000 to 250,000 clones, 85% to 90% of them seen once, and the ten largest clones take roughly 16%. The CDR3 spans 16 residues. Germline loops: CDR1 SEHNR, CDR2 FQNEAQ (reference sequence). The V end was cut by 0 bases, the J end by 8 bases, with 14 bases between. J is TRBJ1-6 and V is TRBV7-9; weak D call: TRBD1 (5 bases). The source is a man aged 25 to 40 who had been exposed to COVID-19. Material: PBMCs or T cells enriched from blood (not recorded which). DNA of the CDR3: TGTGCCAGCAGCTTAGCGGTAATCGGACATCATTCACCCCTCCACTTT. This sequence encodes CASSLAVIGHHSPLHF.